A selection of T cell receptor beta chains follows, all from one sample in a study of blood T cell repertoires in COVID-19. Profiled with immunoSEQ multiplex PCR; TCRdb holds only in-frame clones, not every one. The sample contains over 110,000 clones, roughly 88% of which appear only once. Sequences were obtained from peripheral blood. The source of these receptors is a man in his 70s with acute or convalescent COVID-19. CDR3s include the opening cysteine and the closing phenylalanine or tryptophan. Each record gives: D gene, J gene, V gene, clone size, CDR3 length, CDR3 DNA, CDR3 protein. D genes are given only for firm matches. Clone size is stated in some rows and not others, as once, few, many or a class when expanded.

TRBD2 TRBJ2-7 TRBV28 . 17 TGTGCCAGCAGTTCGCCCGGGACTAGCGGGAGGATCTACGAGCAGTACTTC CASSSPGTSGRIYEQYF
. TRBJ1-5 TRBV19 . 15 TGTGCCAGTAGCGCACAGCCCCTTAGCAATCAGCCCCAGCATTTT CASSAQPLSNQPQHF
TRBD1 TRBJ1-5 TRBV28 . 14 TGTGCCAGCAGTCCCCAGGGGGCGAATCAGCCCCAGCATTTT CASSPQGANQPQHF
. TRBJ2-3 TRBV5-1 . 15 TGCGCCAGCAGCTTGGGAGGAGTTTCAGCAGATACGCAGTATTTT CASSLGGVSADTQYF
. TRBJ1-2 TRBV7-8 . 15 TGTGCCAGCAGCTTACGGGAACAGGGAGGGAATGGCTACACCTTC CASSLREQGGNGYTF
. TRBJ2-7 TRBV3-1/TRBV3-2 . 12 TGTGCCAGCAGCCAAGGAGGGTCCGAGCAGTACTTC CASSQGGSEQYF
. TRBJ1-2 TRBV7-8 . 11 TGTGCCAGCAGCGACGGAGATGGCTACACCTTC CASSDGDGYTF
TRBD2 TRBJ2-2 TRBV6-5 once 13 TGTGCCAGCAGCAGACTAGCGACCGGGGAGCTGTTTTTT CASSRLATGELFF
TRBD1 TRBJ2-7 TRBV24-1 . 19 TGTGCCACCAGTGATTTTACCCCGGCCAGGGACAGGGGATTCCACGAGCAGTACTTC CATSDFTPARDRGFHEQYF
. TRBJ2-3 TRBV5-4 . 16 TGTGCCAGCAGCTTGGGACTACTGCAGGCCACAGATACGCAGTATTTT CASSLGLLQATDTQYF
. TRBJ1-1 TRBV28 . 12 TGTGCCAGCACGGGGGGGAGGACTGAAGCTTTCTTT CASTGGRTEAFF
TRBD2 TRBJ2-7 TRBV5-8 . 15 TGTGCCAGCAGCTTGGGCCGGGCGGGGGCCTACGAGCAGTACTTC CASSLGRAGAYEQYF
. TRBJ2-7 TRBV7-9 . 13 TGTGCCAGCAGCTTAACCTCTCCGGACGAGCAGTACTTC CASSLTSPDEQYF
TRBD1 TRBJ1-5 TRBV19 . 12 TGTGCCAGTAGACAGGGGAATCAGCCCCAGCATTTT CASRQGNQPQHF
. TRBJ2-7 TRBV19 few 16 TGTGCCAGTAGTATAGTTACGACAGTGTTTTCCCACGAGCAGTACTTC CASSIVTTVFSHEQYF